Each of the 31 T cell receptor beta chains below was sequenced from the same sample in a study of metastatic and nonmetastatic thyroid tumors. TCRdb re-analyzed the PCR reads using MiXCR. The sample holds some 30,000 clones; 25% to 35% are singletons and the top ten take approximately 28%. No treatment had been given to any patient before thyroid surgery. Sequencing used blood. These receptor sequences come from a female donor with papillary thyroid cancer or a benign thyroid nodule (not recorded which). Some clones in this sample may be carry-over from other donors' samples.

The sample holds a few counts of this clone. The chain recombines TRBV6-6 with TRBJ2-7; D may correspond to TRBD1 or TRBD2 (5 bases each). The CDR3 has 13 amino acids. Germline CDR1 and CDR2: MNHNY and SVGAGI (reference sequence). Trimming shortened V by 2 bases and J by 0 bases, and 5 bases separated the two germline ends. CDR3 protein: CASSYGGSYEQYF. CDR3 bases: TGTGCCAGCAGTTACGGGGGCTCCTACGAGCAGTACTTC.

The rearrangement uses TRBV6-1 and TRBJ2-7, with 8 bases lining up with TRBD1. Germline assignment: CDR1 MNHNS and CDR2 SASEGT. V dropped 1 base and J dropped 3; count of bases not matched to a gene: 5. The length of the CDR3 is 15 residues. In DNA form, the CDR3 reads TGTGCCAGCAGTGAAGGGACAGGGATTATCTACGAGCAGTACTTC. As protein: CASSEGTGIIYEQYF.

The chain combines TRBV28 with TRBJ2-7, with 7 bases aligning to TRBD1. The CDR3 has 13 residues. Trimming removed 5 bases from V and 4 bases from J; junction bases left unmatched: 5. The germline V gene encodes CDR1 MDHEN and CDR2 SYDVKM. The DNA of the CDR3 is TGTGCCAGCAGTCTGACAGGGAGATACGAGCAGTACTTC. Translation: CASSLTGRYEQYF.

The chain uses TRBV19 and TRBJ1-3, with 8 bases that match TRBD1. CDR3 size: 14 residues. Germline values: CDR1 LNHDA, CDR2 SQIVND (reference sequence). V dropped 4 bases and J dropped 8; count of bases not matched to a gene: 7. CDR3 sequence reads: CASSTGGSEDTIYF. CDR3 DNA: TGTGCCAGTAGTACAGGGGGCTCTGAAGACACCATATATTTT.

This clone was found many times. The chain has TRBV3-1 and TRBJ2-1; 8 bases map to TRBD2. Trimming removed 5 bases from V and 0 bases from J; junction bases left unmatched: 6. The CDR3 extends over 16 amino acids. Germline V gives CDR1 LGHDT, CDR2 YNNKEL (reference sequence). The CDR3 DNA sequence: TGTGCCAGCAGCTCTAAGAGCGGGAGCTCCTACAATGAGCAGTTCTTC. Protein: CASSSKSGSSYNEQFF.

The gene calls are TRBV30 and TRBJ1-2; 7 nucleotides line up with TRBD1. The CDR3 spans 16 residues. In germline, CDR1 is GTSNPN, CDR2 SVGIG (reference sequence). Unmatched junction bases numbered 11, after V lost 0 bases and J lost 4 bases. The CDR3 reads CAWSVRMRGLSYGYTF. The CDR3 DNA reads TGTGCCTGGAGTGTACGGATGAGGGGGCTTAGCTATGGCTACACCTTC. The full variable domain, with the rest looked up from reference TRBV30 and TRBJ1-2, is SQTIHQWPATLVQPVGSPLSLECTVEGTSNPNLYWYRQAAGRGLQLLFYSVGIGQISSEVPQNLSASRPQDRQFILSSKKLLLSDSGFYLCAWSVRMRGLSYGYTFGSGTRLTVV.

Only a few counts were recorded for this clone. J is TRBJ2-1 and V is TRBV28, with TRBD2 matching 11 bases. CDR1 MDHEN and CDR2 SYDVKM come from the germline V gene. The CDR3 is 13 amino acids. Germline trimming cut 8 bases from V and 7 bases from J; bases unmatched to any gene: 4. CDR3 in amino acids: CASRLAGLNEQFF. The CDR3 DNA reads TGTGCCAGCCGACTAGCGGGACTAAATGAGCAGTTCTTC.

The genes are TRBV29-1 and TRBJ1-2; 9 bases align to TRBD1. V shed 5 bases and J 4 bases; nucleotides not matched to a gene: 5. This CDR3 has 13 amino acids. Germline assignment: CDR1 SQVTM and CDR2 ANQGSEA. CDR3 sequence: CSVTRDRAYGYTF. The CDR3 DNA is TGCAGCGTTACCCGGGACAGGGCCTATGGCTACACCTTC.

The sample holds a few counts of this clone. A much larger clone is a single base away; this may be a read error. This chain joins TRBV11-3 and TRBJ2-5, with D tentatively TRBD1 or TRBD2 (5 bases each). The CDR3 loop spans 14 amino acids. The germline gives CDR1 SGHNT, CDR2 YENEEA. Here the CDR3 DNA reads TGTGCCAGCAGCCCCCAGGGAGTTGGCGAGATCCAGTACTTC. Its translation: CASSPQGVGEIQYF. Full variable domain (remainder filled in from reference TRBV11-3 and TRBJ2-5): EAGVVQSPRYKIIEKKQPVAFWCNPISGHNTLYWYLQNLGQGPELLIRYENEEAVDDSQLPKDRFSAERLKGVDSTLKIQPAELGDSAVYLCASSPQGVGEIQYFGPGTRLLVL.

CDR3 sequence: CASSLVPLAISGNTIYF. DNA for the CDR3: TGCGCCAGCAGCTTGGTACCTCTAGCGATCTCTGGAAACACCATATATTTT. The chain is built from TRBV5-1 and TRBJ1-3; D is unresolved. The germline V gene has CDR1 SGHRS and CDR2 YFSETQ. The CDR3 consists of 17 residues. V shed 0 bases and J shed 0 bases, with 13 bases lying between them.

This clone occurred a few times. This chain uses TRBV12-3 or TRBV12-4 with TRBJ2-1; a weak D match, TRBD1 (6 bases). The CDR3 length is 14 residues. Trimming pared 3 bases from V and 9 bases from J, leaving 15 bases between. The CDR3 DNA reads as TGTGCCAGCAGTTTTTCGACAGGATCAGCTGAGCAGTTCTTC. Translation gives CASSFSTGSAEQFF.

J is TRBJ1-1 and V is TRBV7-2, with D unresolved. This CDR3 is 13 amino acids long. Trimming left V 5 bases short and J 6 bases short, with 13 bases between. From germline, CDR1 is SGHTA and CDR2 FQGNSA. The CDR3 here is CASSPPGVPEAFF. The CDR3 DNA reads TGTGCCAGCAGCCCTCCAGGCGTCCCTGAAGCTTTCTTT.

A remark on this clone: An end of the junction differs from the germline gene, which may be a read error. The V gene is TRBV5-5, the J gene TRBJ2-1; D gene uncertain. CDR3 length: 13 residues. Looked up from germline, CDR1 is SGHKS and CDR2 is YYEKEE (reference sequence). Written as DNA, the CDR3 is TGTGCCAGCAGCTTGGAGGCAGGTACCAGCCGGGTCTTC. Translation: CASSLEAGTSRVF. Together with reference TRBV5-5 and TRBJ2-1, the CDR3 gives the full variable domain: DAGVTQSPTHLIKTRGQQVTLRCSPISGHKSVSWYQQVLGQGPQFIFQYYEKEERGRGNFPDRFSARQFPNYSSELNVNALLLGDSALYLCASSLEAGTSRVFGPGTRLTVL.

The chain couples TRBV5-4 to TRBJ2-3; tentative D call: TRBD2 (5 bases). Trimming removed 1 base from V and 5 bases from J, with 14 bases in between. The CDR3 is 15 residues long. From germline, CDR1 is SGHNT and CDR2 YYREEE (reference sequence). CDR3 DNA sequence: TGTGCCAGCAGCTTGAGGGCTACCGGGGAAGATACGCAGTATTTT. This translates into CASSLRATGEDTQYF.

In its sample, this clone was seen many times. The CDR3 nucleotides read TGTGCCAGCTCACCAAACACAGATACGCAGTATTTT. It is translated as CASSPNTDTQYF. The chain employs TRBV18 and TRBJ2-3; D remains ambiguous. Per the germline V gene, CDR1 is KGHSH and CDR2 is LQKENI. Trimming pared 2 bases from V and 2 bases from J, leaving 2 bases between. The CDR3 sequence is 12 residues long.

This clone was counted only a few times. The V call is TRBV6-1, the J call TRBJ1-2; 9 bases agree with TRBD1. J gave up 0 bases and V 10 bases, and 6 bases lay outside the gene matches. CDR1 and CDR2 (germline): MNHNS, SASEGT. There are 14 residues in the CDR3. The CDR3: CAIGRDRANYGYTF. In DNA form, the CDR3 reads TGTGCCATCGGGAGGGACAGGGCTAACTATGGCTACACCTTC.

The J gene is TRBJ2-2, the V gene TRBV12-3 or TRBV12-4; D may be TRBD1 or TRBD2 (5 bases each). The CDR3 covers 14 residues. V lost 5 bases and J lost 9, with 16 bases in between. CDR3 DNA sequence: TGTGCCAGCAGTAGAGCTGACGGGGACCGGGAGCTGTTTTTT. Protein sequence: CASSRADGDRELFF.

This clone is deemed medium-sized. The chain joins TRBV28 to TRBJ1-6; D is undetermined. The CDR3 is 12 amino acids. Per germline, CDR1 MDHEN and CDR2 SYDVKM. V dropped 3 bases and J dropped 7 bases, with 4 bases sitting between them. This CDR3 reads CASSFLNSPLHF. CDR3 DNA: TGTGCCAGCAGTTTTCTGAATTCACCCCTCCACTTT.

This clone was picked up a small number of times. This chain links TRBV6-1 with TRBJ2-7; D possibly corresponds to TRBD2 (5 bases). The V end lost 5 bases, the J end lost 6 bases, and 8 bases lay between the germline ends. The CDR3 sequence is 11 residues long. Germline CDR1 is MNHNS and CDR2 is SASEGT. The CDR3 sequence: CASSQRSEQYF. The CDR3 bases are TGTGCCAGCAGTCAGCGGTCCGAGCAGTACTTC.

This sequence joins TRBV4-1 and TRBJ2-3; 7 bases are a match to TRBD1. V trimming: 0 bases; J trimming: 5 bases; junction bases outside the gene matches: 8. The CDR3 contains 16 residues. The germline CDR1 and CDR2 sequences are MGHRA and YSYEKL. CDR3 sequence (DNA): TGCGCCAGCAGCCAAGATCAGGGGGAGCAGGTAGATACGCAGTATTTT. Amino acid sequence: CASSQDQGEQVDTQYF.

This clone has a handful of counts. The chain employs TRBV6-1 and TRBJ1-6; no clear D gene. V shed 6 bases and J shed 6 bases, with 15 bases lying between them. The germline CDR1 and CDR2 sequences are MNHNS and SASEGT. There are 15 residues in the CDR3. The CDR3 sequence is CASRPPDGSNSPLHF. CDR3 nucleotide sequence: TGTGCCAGCAGACCTCCCGACGGAAGTAATTCACCCCTCCACTTT.

The chain is built from TRBV9 and TRBJ1-5, with D tentatively TRBD1 (6 bases). The germline gives CDR1 SGDLS, CDR2 YYNGEE. The CDR3 is 15 amino acids. V dropped 0 bases and J dropped 5 bases, with 12 bases sitting between them. CDR3 protein: CASSVGTGYHQPQHF. CDR3 in DNA: TGTGCCAGCAGCGTAGGTACAGGGTATCATCAGCCCCAGCATTTT. Looking up the rest from reference TRBV9 and TRBJ1-5 gives the full variable domain: DSGVTQTPKHLITATGQRVTLRCSPRSGDLSVYWYQQSLDQGLQFLIQYYNGEERAKGNILERFSAQQFPDLHSELNLSSLELGDSALYFCASSVGTGYHQPQHFGDGTRLSIL.

V gene TRBV20-1 combines with J gene TRBJ1-3; TRBD1 might be the D (6 bases). The ends were cut back, 3 bases at V and 4 bases at J, with 13 bases in the middle. The CDR3 covers 14 residues. From germline, CDR1 is DFQATT and CDR2 SNEGSKA (reference sequence). CDR3 coding DNA: TGCAGTGCTAGGTCTGGGGGGCTCGGAAACACCATATATTTT. Its protein is CSARSGGLGNTIYF.

This chain joins TRBV20-1 and TRBJ2-3, with 12 bases identical to TRBD2. Germline values: CDR1 DFQATT, CDR2 SNEGSKA (reference sequence). The CDR3 length is 18 residues. V lost 6 bases and J lost 1; bases outside the gene matches: 14. The CDR3 sequence is CSAFGGLAGREGTDTQYF. For the CDR3, the DNA is TGCAGTGCGTTTGGTGGACTAGCGGGAAGAGAGGGCACAGATACGCAGTATTTT.

This clone is labeled medium-sized. V usage is TRBV6-1 and J usage is TRBJ2-1, with D possibly TRBD2 on 6 matching bases. Per germline, CDR1 MNHNS and CDR2 SASEGT. Trimming took off 6 bases at V and 8 bases at J, with 23 bases between the two ends. This CDR3 region has 16 residues. CDR3 loop: CASRGTAAGHRDEQFF. CDR3 sequence (DNA): TGTGCCAGCAGGGGGACTGCAGCAGGGCATAGGGATGAGCAGTTCTTC.

The table lists this clone with many counts. This chain joins TRBV6-1 and TRBJ2-2, with TRBD1 identical over 11 bases. This CDR3 region has 16 residues. The germline V gene has CDR1 MNHNS and CDR2 SASEGT. Trimming took 6 bases from V and 7 from J; bases not matched to a gene: 10. The CDR3 bases are TGTGCCAGCAGAGACGGACAGGGGGCGCTGAGCGGGGAGCTGTTTTTT. Its translation: CASRDGQGALSGELFF.

The CDR3 DNA is TGTGCCAGCAGCTTACGGTATGCAGATACGCAGTATTTT. Translating it yields CASSLRYADTQYF. This chain connects TRBV7-3 to TRBJ2-3, with D unclear. V was shortened by 2 bases and J by 4 bases, with 7 bases between the two germline ends. Germline lookup yields CDR1 SGHTA and CDR2 FQGTGA. This CDR3 is built from 13 residues.

This chain connects TRBV5-1 to TRBJ1-4, with 8 positions matching TRBD1. The CDR3 loop spans 15 amino acids. V was pared by 6 bases and J by 7 bases, with 11 bases of the junction left unmatched. Germline V gene sequence: CDR1 SGHRS, CDR2 YFSETQ. The CDR3 region is CASTSGGYRAEKLFF. CDR3 DNA: TGCGCCAGCACCTCAGGGGGCTATAGAGCTGAAAAACTGTTTTTT.

The J gene is TRBJ1-2, the V gene TRBV20-1; 9 nucleotides agree with TRBD1. CDR3 length: 12 residues. V gave up 5 bases and J gave up 3 bases; unmatched junction bases: 1. Germline V gene data show CDR1 as DFQATT and CDR2 as SNEGSKA (reference sequence). As DNA, the CDR3 is TGCAGTGCTTGGGACAGGGACTATGGCTACACCTTC. The encoded protein is CSAWDRDYGYTF.

This clone was counted between two and nine times. CDR3 protein: CASSAQTSGYGYTF. The CDR3 DNA reads TGTGCCAGCAGTGCCCAGACATCTGGTTATGGCTACACCTTC. The gene calls are TRBV27 and TRBJ1-2; no clear D gene. Germline CDR1 MNHEY, CDR2 SMNVEV (reference sequence). This CDR3 comprises 14 residues. Between the trimmed V and J ends, which lost 5 bases and 5 bases, there was a span of 15 bases.

The rearrangement joins TRBV5-1 to TRBJ1-2, with D perhaps TRBD1 (5 bases). The CDR3 contains 15 residues. CDR1 is SGHRS and CDR2 is YFSETQ in the germline V gene. V was shortened by 4 bases and J by 0 bases, with 13 bases between the two germline ends. This chain's CDR3 is CASSPGGGANYGYTF. The CDR3 coding sequence is TGCGCCAGCAGCCCTGGGGGGGGAGCTAACTATGGCTACACCTTC.